This entry is about one TCR beta chain. TCRdb passed the 5' RACE reads through MiXCR, listing each CDR3 protein once. The top ten clones hold 9% to 15% of a sample with more than 400,000 distinct CDR3 sequences, roughly 18% of them seen once. The entry originates in a study of T-cell memory formation after mild COVID-19. Germline assignment: CDR1 LGHDT and CDR2 YNNKEL (reference sequence). Trimming took 0 bases from V and 2 from J, leaving 10 bases between them. The CDR3 length is 15 residues. This chain joins TRBV3-1 and TRBJ2-5; possible D gene TRBD2, 5 bases. The source of this sequence is an adult woman who had mild COVID-19 (a few samples of this study predate the infection). Cell type and time point are not known. Input material: PBMCs or a T cell subset sorted from them (not recorded which). The CDR3 DNA is TGTGCCAGCAGCCAAGATAGCAAGCGGCAAGAGACCCAGTACTTC. Amino acids: CASSQDSKRQETQYF.